This TCR beta chain was identified during a study of T cell repertoires in cytomegalovirus infection. Study observations and caveats: Within the response measured ex vivo, HLA-C-restricted CMV-specific TCR beta clonotypes were dominant.

TCRdb reprocessed the reads with MiXCR, giving one entry per CDR3 protein. The data show 200,000 to 300,000 distinct CDR3 sequences, around 12% seen once. For this clonotype: Its antigen is unidentified.

The sample taken for sequencing was PBMCs. This receptor was taken from a human donor in good health (CMV status not recorded). Some clones in this sample may be carry-over from other donors' samples.

The CDR3 DNA is TGCAGTGCGGACAAGACTACCCGCTACGAGCAGTACTTC. Its translation is CSADKTTRYEQYF. The chain combines TRBV20-1 with TRBJ2-7; D is possibly TRBD1 or TRBD2 (5 bases each). CDR3 length: 13 amino acids. Germline CDR1 is DFQATT and CDR2 is SNEGSKA (reference sequence). Trimming took 6 bases from V and 3 from J, leaving 15 bases between them.